The 10 T cell receptor beta chains below come from one sample, sequenced in a study of T-cell memory formation after mild COVID-19. Each CDR3 protein is one row after TCRdb ran MiXCR on the 5' RACE reads. The sample includes nearly 200,000 distinct CDR3 sequences, around 19% of them seen just once. The sequencing input was PBMCs or a T cell subset sorted from them (not recorded which). The source of these receptors is an adult woman who had mild COVID-19 (a few samples of this study predate the infection). Cell type and time point are not known.

The CDR3 bases are TGCGCCAGCAGCCAAGTGGCCCCTGGCAATGAGCAGTTCTTC. This codes for CASSQVAPGNEQFF. The V call is TRBV4-1, the J call TRBJ2-1; D remains ambiguous. V lost 1 base and J 6 bases, leaving 10 bases between the germline ends. CDR1 and CDR2 (germline): MGHRA, YSYEKL. This CDR3 is built from 14 residues.

This clonotype has more than one count but fewer than ten. The chain links TRBV20-1 to TRBJ2-7; a possible D gene is TRBD2 (6 bases). The CDR3 consists of 16 residues. Looked up from germline, CDR1 is DFQATT and CDR2 is SNEGSKA (reference sequence). V was shortened by 6 bases and J by 7 bases, with 28 bases between the two germline ends. The CDR3 DNA sequence: TGCAGTGCATTCCGAGACGGGGTAGGTCCGGCGGGAGAGCAGTACTTC. It codes for CSAFRDGVGPAGEQYF.

This clonotype showed up many times. This chain joins TRBV4-3 and TRBJ2-7; D gene ambiguous. This CDR3 spans 14 amino acids. V was pared by 1 base and J by 0 bases, with 7 bases between. Germline lookup yields CDR1 LGHNA and CDR2 YSLEER. The chain's CDR3 is CASSQVSDSYEQYF. CDR3 DNA sequence: TGCGCCAGCAGCCAAGTTTCAGACTCCTACGAGCAGTACTTC.

A few counts support this clonotype. The rearrangement joins TRBV20-1 to TRBJ1-3; no firm D call. With 1 base removed from V and 3 bases from J, the gap between germline ends came to 1 base. The CDR3 extends over 11 amino acids. Germline-derived CDR1 and CDR2 are DFQATT and SNEGSKA (reference sequence). CDR3 in amino acids: CSARGGNTIYF. CDR3 coding DNA: TGCAGTGCTAGAGGTGGAAACACCATATATTTT.

This clonotype was counted between two and nine times. The chain is built from TRBV7-9 and TRBJ2-1, with TRBD2 identical over 9 bases. J gave up 7 bases and V 2 bases, and 9 bases lay outside the gene matches. CDR3 size: 16 residues. Germline assignment: CDR1 SEHNR and CDR2 FQNEAQ (reference sequence). The CDR3 DNA reads as TGTGCCAGCAGCTTAAGGGGGCCTAGCGGGACGAATGAGCAGTTCTTC. Translation gives CASSLRGPSGTNEQFF.

This clonotype was detected a few times. The chain links TRBV7-8 to TRBJ1-6; D call uncertain. Germline CDR1 reads SGHVS; CDR2 reads FQNEAQ. The V gene lost 1 base and the J gene lost 10 bases, with 17 bases spanning the gap. CDR3 length equals 16 residues. As DNA, the CDR3 is TGTGCCAGCAGCTTAGTTGGGCAGGCCGCTGGGTCACCCCTCCACTTT. Its protein is CASSLVGQAAGSPLHF.

This clonotype was counted between two and nine times. This sequence joins TRBV7-9 and TRBJ2-4; tentatively, D is TRBD1 (6 bases). Trimming shortened V by 4 bases and J by 6 bases, and 10 bases separated the two germline ends. Germline V CDR1 and CDR2: SEHNR, FQNEAQ (reference sequence). This CDR3 spans 13 amino acids. This chain's CDR3 is CASSSDRRNIQYF. The CDR3 DNA is TGTGCCAGCAGCTCAGACAGGCGAAACATTCAGTACTTC.

This chain connects TRBV7-6 to TRBJ2-2, with 9 bases aligning to TRBD1. Germline-derived CDR1 and CDR2 are SGHVS and FNYEAQ. V gave up 1 base and J gave up 7 bases; unmatched junction bases: 4. CDR3 length: 15 amino acids. The CDR3 DNA follows: TGTGCCAGCAGCTTAGAGGGACAGGGAGGCGGGGAGCTGTTTTTT. It codes for CASSLEGQGGGELFF.

CDR3 nucleotide sequence: TGTGCCAGCAGCTTACAGGGTTTAGACACTGAAGCTTTCTTT. It translates to CASSLQGLDTEAFF. The chain links TRBV7-8 to TRBJ1-1, with D possibly TRBD1 on 5 matching bases. The germline V gene encodes CDR1 SGHVS and CDR2 FQNEAQ. CDR3 size: 14 residues. Trimming stripped 2 bases from V and 3 bases from J, with 10 bases between.

This chain links TRBV5-1 with TRBJ1-1; the match to TRBD1 covers 11 bases. V shed 4 bases, J shed 3 bases, and the junction held 2 bases outside the gene matches. The CDR3 is made up of 14 amino acids. The germline gives CDR1 SGHRS, CDR2 YFSETQ. The CDR3 region is CASSGDRGYTEAFF. Here the CDR3 DNA reads TGCGCCAGCAGCGGGGACAGGGGGTACACTGAAGCTTTCTTT.